The 31 T cell receptor beta chains below were found in one sample sequenced in a study of blood T cell repertoires in COVID-19. Using immunoSEQ multiplex PCR, the repertoire was profiled, and TCRdb retains in-frame clones only, with some absent. Of a few hundred thousand clones in the sample, roughly nine tenths were seen once. Sequenced material: peripheral blood. All receptors come from a man aged 35-49 years with acute or convalescent COVID-19.

This clone is medium-sized. The chain joins TRBV4-2 to TRBJ1-6; D is uncertain. The V gene's germline CDR1 is LGHNA and CDR2 YNFKEQ. The CDR3 is 12 amino acids. Trimming shortened V by 5 bases and J by 10 bases, and 9 bases separated the two germline ends. This CDR3 reads CASSERESPLHF. The CDR3 DNA sequence: TGTGCCAGCAGCGAACGGGAATCACCCCTCCACTTT.

The chain carries TRBV3-1 (or the pseudogene TRBV3-2) and TRBJ2-7; TRBD1 matches at 7 bases. Trimming removed 0 bases from V and 2 bases from J; junction bases left unmatched: 10. CDR3 length equals 17 residues. Germline-derived CDR1 and CDR2 are LGHDT and YNNKEL (reference sequence). In DNA form, the CDR3 reads TGTGCCAGCAGCCAAGATACGGGCGCAGGGACAGCCTACGAGCAGTACTTC. Protein product: CASSQDTGAGTAYEQYF.

The chain links TRBV2 to TRBJ2-7, with 9 bases lining up with TRBD1. This CDR3 is 14 amino acids long. Germline CDR1 reads SNHLY; CDR2 reads FYNNEI. V shed 4 bases, J shed 2 bases, and the junction held 3 bases outside the gene matches. This CDR3 is CASSGQGGPYEQYF. The DNA of the CDR3 is TGTGCCAGCAGTGGACAGGGGGGACCCTACGAGCAGTACTTC.

The V gene is TRBV10-3, the J gene TRBJ1-6, with TRBD1 as a possible D gene (5 bases). There are 13 residues in the CDR3. The V end lost 6 bases, the J end lost 5 bases, and 8 bases lay between the germline ends. Per germline, CDR1 ENHRY and CDR2 SYGVKD. The CDR3 reads CAIRGANNSPLHF. The CDR3 region has the DNA TGTGCCATCAGAGGGGCAAATAATTCACCCCTCCACTTT.

V and J are TRBV25-1 and TRBJ2-7; 7 bases are shared with TRBD2. The V gene's germline CDR1 is MGHDK and CDR2 SYGVNS. The length of the CDR3 is 16 residues. Trimming took 4 bases from V and 6 from J; bases not matched to a gene: 15. DNA of the CDR3: TGTGCCAGCAGTGGAGGGGTCGGACTAGACGTGGGCGAGCAGTACTTC. Encoded protein: CASSGGVGLDVGEQYF.

CDR3 residues: CASSRGTLTYEQYF. The DNA for the CDR3 is TGTGCCAGCTCGAGGGGGACCTTGACCTACGAGCAGTACTTC. The chain has TRBV28 and TRBJ2-7; TRBD1 is a possible D gene (6 bases). CDR1 and CDR2 from the germline V gene are MDHEN and SYDVKM. CDR3 length: 14 amino acids. Deletions cut 8 bases from V and 2 bases from J, with 16 bases between.

The rearrangement links TRBV4-3 to TRBJ2-3; 7 positions match TRBD2. Per the germline V gene, CDR1 is LGHNA and CDR2 is YSLEER. This CDR3 region has 16 residues. The ends lost 3 bases at V and 7 bases at J; junction bases unmatched: 13. CDR3 nucleotide sequence: TGCGCCAGCAGCCAGGATACGTTTTTCGGGGGGTATACGCAGTATTTT. Translated, it gives CASSQDTFFGGYTQYF.

The chain has TRBV7-3 and TRBJ2-3; D perhaps matches TRBD1 (7 bases). The germline CDR1 and CDR2 sequences are SGHTA and FQGTGA. The CDR3 is 16 amino acids. Trimming removed 5 bases at V and 4 bases at J, with 19 bases between. The CDR3 region has the DNA TGTGCCAGCAGCCCCACCGCAGGGGGGTTTGCAGATACGCAGTATTTT. This sequence encodes CASSPTAGGFADTQYF.

The rearrangement uses TRBV7-9 and TRBJ2-7, with a weak D call TRBD2 (5 bases). This CDR3 region has 14 residues. The V gene lost 5 bases and the J gene lost 7 bases, with 18 bases spanning the gap. Germline CDR1 SEHNR, CDR2 FQNEAQ (reference sequence). The CDR3 is CASSPYQISGEQYF. For the CDR3, the DNA is TGTGCCAGCAGCCCGTACCAAATCAGCGGAGAGCAGTACTTC.

This sequence joins TRBV19 and TRBJ2-3; D may be TRBD2 (6 bases). The CDR3 sequence is 17 residues long. Germline CDR1 reads LNHDA; CDR2 reads SQIVND (reference sequence). The V end was cut by 6 bases, the J end by 0 bases, with 19 bases between. CDR3 sequence (DNA): TGTGCCAGTAGGCGGGACCGAACACTTTCTAGCACAGATACGCAGTATTTT. Translated: CASRRDRTLSSTDTQYF.

The V and J genes are TRBV27 and TRBJ1-1; D is unresolved. Trimming cost V 0 bases and J 4 bases, with 9 bases left between them. The germline V gene encodes CDR1 MNHEY and CDR2 SMNVEV (reference sequence). This CDR3 is 14 amino acids long. CDR3 in amino acids: CASSLSRAGTEAFF. In nucleotides, the CDR3 is TGTGCCAGCAGTTTATCGCGTGCGGGCACTGAAGCTTTCTTT.

CDR3 nucleotides: TGTGCCAGTAGTTTGATTCCGGGACAGACAAATCAGCCCCAGCATTTT. Translated, it gives CASSLIPGQTNQPQHF. This chain joins TRBV19 and TRBJ1-5; 7 nucleotides agree with TRBD1. CDR3 size: 16 residues. The junction had 11 bases not matched to a gene; V was cut back by 5 bases and J by 4 bases. The V gene's germline CDR1 is LNHDA and CDR2 SQIVND (reference sequence). Drawing the rest from reference TRBV19 and TRBJ1-5, the complete variable domain is DGGITQSPKYLFRKEGQNVTLSCEQNLNHDAMYWYRQDPGQGLRLIYYSQIVNDFQKGDIAEGYSVSREKKESFPLTVTSAQKNPTAFYLCASSLIPGQTNQPQHFGDGTRLSIL.

J is TRBJ2-5 and V is TRBV7-2; TRBD2 matches 7 bases. CDR3 size: 16 residues. Germline V lookup: CDR1 SGHTA, CDR2 FQGNSA. J lost 0 bases, V lost 1 base, and 5 bases had no gene match. In DNA, the CDR3 is TGTGCCAGCAGCTTAGGGCTAGCGGAGTACCAAGAGACCCAGTACTTC. Translation gives CASSLGLAEYQETQYF.

This chain joins TRBV5-1 and TRBJ1-1, with D perhaps matching TRBD1 (6 bases). The CDR3 runs to 16 residues. The V end lost 3 bases, the J end lost 4 bases, and 19 bases lay between the germline ends. Germline V gives CDR1 SGHRS, CDR2 YFSETQ. CDR3 nucleotides: TGCGCCAGCAGCTCACGGACAGAGGGGTCGTCCACTGAAGCTTTCTTT. This codes for CASSSRTEGSSTEAFF.

The V gene is TRBV3-1 (or the pseudogene TRBV3-2), the J gene TRBJ2-7, with TRBD1 matching over 8 bases. This CDR3 comprises 16 residues. Germline V gives CDR1 LGHDT, CDR2 YNNKEL (reference sequence). V lost 3 bases to trimming and J lost 5 bases; unmatched junction nucleotides: 12. CDR3 DNA sequence: TGTGCCAGCAGCCAGCAAGCTGCGACAGGGGAGGACGAGCAGTACTTC. Protein: CASSQQAATGEDEQYF.

The table lists this clone with a count of one. The CDR3 sequence is CASSGQFLSGSPEAFF. The CDR3 nucleotides read TGTGCCAGCAGCGGACAGTTTTTGAGTGGGTCCCCTGAAGCTTTCTTT. The chain links TRBV2 to TRBJ1-1; D perhaps matches TRBD1 (6 bases). This CDR3 region has 16 residues. V gave up 6 bases and J gave up 6 bases, with 23 bases separating them. Per the germline V gene, CDR1 is SNHLY and CDR2 is FYNNEI.

V usage is TRBV30 and J usage is TRBJ2-3; tentative D call: TRBD2 (6 bases). Trimming took off 7 bases at V and 0 bases at J, with 14 bases between the two ends. Looked up from germline, CDR1 is GTSNPN and CDR2 is SVGIG (reference sequence). The CDR3 spans 14 residues. The CDR3 region is CASRRGTSTDTQYF. The CDR3 coding sequence is TGTGCCTCGCGCCGGGGGACTAGCACAGATACGCAGTATTTT.

This chain connects TRBV5-4 to TRBJ2-5; no definite D call. The V gene's germline CDR1 is SGHNT and CDR2 YYREEE (reference sequence). The V and J ends lost 4 bases and 5 bases respectively, with 9 bases between them. CDR3 size: 12 residues. As DNA, the CDR3 is TGTGCCAGCAGCGCTAACGTGGAGACCCAGTACTTC. Translating gives CASSANVETQYF. Full variable domain (remainder filled in from reference TRBV5-4 and TRBJ2-5): ETGVTQSPTHLIKTRGQQVTLRCSSQSGHNTVSWYQQALGQGPQFIFQYYREEENGRGNFPPRFSGLQFPNYSSELNVNALELDDSALYLCASSANVETQYFGPGTRLLVL.

The chain joins TRBV28 to TRBJ1-5; 9 positions match TRBD1. V lost 6 bases, J lost 5 bases, and 11 bases stayed unmatched. The CDR3 covers 16 residues. Germline assignment: CDR1 MDHEN and CDR2 SYDVKM. The CDR3 reads CASSLGTGGRDQPQHF. CDR3 nucleotide sequence: TGTGCCAGCAGCCTGGGTACAGGGGGCCGGGATCAGCCCCAGCATTTT.

This rearrangement joins TRBV14 to TRBJ2-5; TRBD1 matches 9 bases. CDR1 is SGHDN and CDR2 is FVKESK in the germline V gene. With V trimmed by 4 bases and J by 5 bases, 8 bases remained unmatched. This CDR3 contains 15 residues. CDR3 nucleotides: TGTGCCAGCAGCCCTCGACAGGGGGGGACCGAGACCCAGTACTTC. As protein: CASSPRQGGTETQYF.

This chain links TRBV29-1 with TRBJ2-1; 10 bases are shared with TRBD1. V was clipped by 5 bases and J by 4 bases; unmatched bases: 2. The CDR3 sequence is 13 residues long. Germline-derived CDR1 and CDR2 are SQVTM and ANQGSEA. The CDR3 nucleotides read TGCAGCGTTTGGGACAGGGGATACAATGAGCAGTTCTTC. Protein: CSVWDRGYNEQFF.

A word on this clone: This sample also contains other DNA sequences that code for the same CDR3. The DNA for the CDR3 is TGTGCCAGCAGTCCAAGCACAGATACGCAGTATTTT. It translates to CASSPSTDTQYF. The V call is TRBV12-3 or TRBV12-4, the J call TRBJ2-3, with D uncertain. V shed 5 bases and J shed 0 bases, with 3 bases lying between them. This CDR3 is built from 12 residues.

This chain links TRBV27 with TRBJ2-2; 7 bases are shared with TRBD1. The CDR3 extends over 13 amino acids. Per the germline V gene, CDR1 is MNHEY and CDR2 is SMNVEV (reference sequence). The CDR3 nucleotides are TGTGGTAGAGGACAGGCTTTCACCGGGGAGCTGTTTTTT. Translated, it gives CGRGQAFTGELFF.

The rearrangement joins TRBV28 to TRBJ1-4, with TRBD1 as a possible D gene (5 bases). The CDR3 consists of 13 residues. Germline V lookup: CDR1 MDHEN, CDR2 SYDVKM. V lost 7 bases and J lost 7, with 13 bases in between. In DNA, the CDR3 is TGTGCCAGCAACCTAAGGGGTATTGAAAAACTGTTTTTT. Protein: CASNLRGIEKLFF.

The chain links TRBV6-2 or TRBV6-3 to TRBJ1-1; D call uncertain. The CDR3 covers 14 residues. V gave up 5 bases and J gave up 1 base, with 11 bases separating them. Germline CDR1 reads MNHEY; CDR2 reads SVGEGT. CDR3 in amino acids: CASSHPRRNTEAFF. CDR3 DNA sequence: TGTGCCAGCAGTCACCCGAGGAGGAACACTGAAGCTTTCTTT.

The chain recombines TRBV9 with TRBJ2-7; 8 positions match TRBD1. J lost 5 bases, V lost 2 bases, and 3 bases had no gene match. CDR1 is SGDLS, CDR2 YYNGEE, per germline. CDR3 length: 13 amino acids. Written as DNA, the CDR3 is TGTGCCAGCAGCGTGACAGGGGTAAACGAGCAGTACTTC. It codes for CASSVTGVNEQYF.

This sequence joins TRBV9 and TRBJ2-1; 8 bases align to TRBD1. The V gene's germline CDR1 is SGDLS and CDR2 YYNGEE. The CDR3 is made up of 15 amino acids. V trimming: 3 bases; J trimming: 4 bases; junction bases outside the gene matches: 6. CDR3 in DNA: TGTGCCAGCAGCGCGACGGGACAGGATTACAATGAGCAGTTCTTC. Translation gives CASSATGQDYNEQFF.

This chain uses TRBV3-1 (or the pseudogene TRBV3-2) with TRBJ1-2; possibly TRBD1 for D (5 bases). Trimming removed 1 base from V and 5 bases from J, with 17 bases in between. The CDR3 spans 16 residues. Germline CDR1 and CDR2: LGHDT and YNNKEL (reference sequence). DNA of the CDR3: TGTGCCAGCAGCCAAGGAACAGGAGCCTTACGGTATGGCTACACCTTC. It translates to CASSQGTGALRYGYTF.

The chain couples TRBV5-1 to TRBJ1-2; the D is unclear. Germline assignment: CDR1 SGHRS and CDR2 YFSETQ. V lost 3 bases to trimming and J lost 4 bases, with 16 bases between them. The CDR3 is 15 amino acids. Written as DNA, the CDR3 is TGCGCCAGCAGCTGGACGGGGTCGAATCTCTATGGCTACACCTTC. Translated: CASSWTGSNLYGYTF.

The V call is TRBV10-1, the J call TRBJ2-5, with D possibly being TRBD1 (5 bases). CDR3 length equals 14 residues. CDR1 is WNHNN and CDR2 is SYGVQD in the germline V gene (reference sequence). The V end lost 5 bases, the J end lost 2 bases, and 12 bases lay between the germline ends. The CDR3 region is CASSQDTLQETQYF. CDR3 coding DNA: TGCGCCAGCAGTCAGGACACATTACAAGAGACCCAGTACTTC.

V is TRBV20-1 and J is TRBJ2-7; 8 nucleotides match TRBD2. The CDR3 is made up of 16 amino acids. Germline V CDR1 and CDR2: DFQATT, SNEGSKA (reference sequence). The V and J ends lost 3 bases and 2 bases, in that order; junction bases with no gene match: 12. CDR3 DNA sequence: TGCAGTGCTAGTTCCCTGACTAGCGAGTACGCCTACGAGCAGTACTTC. This codes for CSASSLTSEYAYEQYF.